This T cell receptor (beta chain) appears in the sequencing data of a study of human CD8 memory T cell subsets. It was UMI-labeled 5' RACE by which the TCR beta libraries were made. TCRdb re-called the 5' RACE reads; one entry per CDR3 protein, DNA not given. The sample has about 3,700 distinct CDR3 sequences. In terms of frequency, this clonotype is medium-sized (0.01 to 0.1%). Germline values: CDR1 SEHNR, CDR2 FQNEAQ (reference sequence). The CDR3 is made up of 15 amino acids. The J gene is TRBJ2-1, the V gene TRBV7-9; the D call of TRBD1 rests on TCRdb alone, since no DNA is present to check it. This TCR came from a human donor in good health. Sequencing was carried out using CD8+ T cells from PBMCs. Here the CDR3 reads CASSSLDRESNEQFF.